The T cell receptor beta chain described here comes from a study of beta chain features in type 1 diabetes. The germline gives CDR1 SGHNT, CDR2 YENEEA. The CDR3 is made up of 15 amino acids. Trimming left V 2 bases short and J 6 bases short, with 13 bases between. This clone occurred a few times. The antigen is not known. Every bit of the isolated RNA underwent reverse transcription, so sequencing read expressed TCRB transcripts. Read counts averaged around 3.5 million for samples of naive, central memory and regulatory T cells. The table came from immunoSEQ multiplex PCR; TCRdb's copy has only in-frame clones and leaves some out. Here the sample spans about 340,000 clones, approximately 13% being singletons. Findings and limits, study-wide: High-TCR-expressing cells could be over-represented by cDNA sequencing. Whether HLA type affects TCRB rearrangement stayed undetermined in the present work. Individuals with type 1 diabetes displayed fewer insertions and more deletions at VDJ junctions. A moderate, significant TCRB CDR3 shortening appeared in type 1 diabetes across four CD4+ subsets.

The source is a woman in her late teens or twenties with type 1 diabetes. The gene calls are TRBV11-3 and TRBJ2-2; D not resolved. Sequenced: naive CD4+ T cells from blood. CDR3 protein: CASSLRYMGAGELFF. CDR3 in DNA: TGTGCCAGCAGCTTACGGTACATGGGCGCCGGGGAGCTGTTTTTT. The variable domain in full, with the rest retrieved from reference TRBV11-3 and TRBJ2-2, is EAGVVQSPRYKIIEKKQPVAFWCNPISGHNTLYWYLQNLGQGPELLIRYENEEAVDDSQLPKDRFSAERLKGVDSTLKIQPAELGDSAVYLCASSLRYMGAGELFFGEGSRLTVL.